This TCR beta chain was retrieved from a study of early T cells in non-severe SARS-CoV-2 infection. TCRdb re-called the 5' RACE reads through MiXCR, storing one row per CDR3 protein. The sample carries about 83,000 distinct CDR3 sequences, roughly an eighth recorded once. The source of this sequence is an adult who was a healthcare worker with PCR-confirmed SARS-CoV-2 infection or an uninfected control (not recorded which). Sequencing was done on a sample of whole blood.

The CDR3: CASSPKNGYTF. Here the CDR3 DNA reads TGTGCCAGCAGTCCTAAGAATGGCTACACCTTC. The chain recombines TRBV6-6 with TRBJ1-2; D is ambiguous. Germline V CDR1 and CDR2: MNHNY, SVGAGI (reference sequence). V was pared by 5 bases and J by 6 bases, with 7 bases between. The CDR3 has 11 amino acids.